This T cell receptor (beta chain) was identified in a study of blood T cells in healthy people across ages. Points from the study as a whole: TCR beta diversity tracked closely with naive T cell percentage. The diversity estimates, figures obtained from one million T cells, were considered underestimates.

Details on this clonotype: Its antigen is unknown.

Germline CDR1 and CDR2: SGHTA and FQGTGA. CDR3 length: 13 residues. V was pared by 5 bases and J by 6 bases, with 11 bases between. PCR was performed a second time for about 7 to 12 cycles using a sample-barcoded 5' primer and a J-beta primer mix. Each cDNA molecule was tagged by a template-switch adaptor that had 12 random nucleotides. TCRdb reprocessed the 5' RACE reads via MiXCR and lists one record per CDR3 protein. Of hundreds of thousands of distinct CDR3 sequences listed, roughly three fifths are singletons. This TCR came from a man between 35 and 55 years old in good health. Sequencing used blood. V is TRBV7-3 and J is TRBJ1-5, with D hard to call. The CDR3 nucleotides read TGTGCCAGCAGCCTCTCTAACAGTCAGCCCCAGCATTTT. It codes for CASSLSNSQPQHF.